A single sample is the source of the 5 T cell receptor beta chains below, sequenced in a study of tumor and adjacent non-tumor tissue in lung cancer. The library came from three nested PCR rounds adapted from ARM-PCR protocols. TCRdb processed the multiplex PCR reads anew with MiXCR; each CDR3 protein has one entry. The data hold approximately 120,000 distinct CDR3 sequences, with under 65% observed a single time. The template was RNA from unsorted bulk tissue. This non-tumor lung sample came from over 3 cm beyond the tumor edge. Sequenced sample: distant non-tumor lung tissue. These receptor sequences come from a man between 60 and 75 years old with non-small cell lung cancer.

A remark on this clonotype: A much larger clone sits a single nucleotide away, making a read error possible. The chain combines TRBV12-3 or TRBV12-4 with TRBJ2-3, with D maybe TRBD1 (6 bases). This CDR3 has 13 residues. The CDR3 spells CASSGQLTDAQYF. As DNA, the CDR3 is TGTGCCAGCAGTGGACAGCTCACAGATGCGCAGTATTTT.

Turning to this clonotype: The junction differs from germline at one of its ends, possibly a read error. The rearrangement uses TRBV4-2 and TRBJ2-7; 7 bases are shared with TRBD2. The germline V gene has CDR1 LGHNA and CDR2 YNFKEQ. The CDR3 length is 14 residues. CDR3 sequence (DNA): TGTGCCAGCAGCCAATATACCCAAGGGAGGGATCGTAACTTC. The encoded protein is CASSQYTQGRDRNF.

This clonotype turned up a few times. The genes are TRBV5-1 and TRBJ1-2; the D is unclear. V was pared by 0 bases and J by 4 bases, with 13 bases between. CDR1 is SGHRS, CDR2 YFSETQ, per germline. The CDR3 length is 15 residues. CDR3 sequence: CASSLGNAGVYGYTF. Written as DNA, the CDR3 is TGCGCCAGCAGCTTGGGTAACGCTGGGGTCTATGGCTACACCTTC. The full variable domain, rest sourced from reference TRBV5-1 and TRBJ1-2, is KAGVTQTPRYLIKTRGQQVTLSCSPISGHRSVSWYQQTPGQGLQFLFEYFSETQRNKGNFPGRFSGRQFSNSRSEMNVSTLELGDSALYLCASSLGNAGVYGYTFGSGTRLTVV.

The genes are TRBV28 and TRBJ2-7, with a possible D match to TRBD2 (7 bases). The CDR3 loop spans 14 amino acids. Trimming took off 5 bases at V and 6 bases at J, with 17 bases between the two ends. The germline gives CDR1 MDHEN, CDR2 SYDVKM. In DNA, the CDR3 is TGTGCCAGCAGTAAGGGGGGGGCTTCGGGCGAGCAGTACTTC. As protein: CASSKGGASGEQYF. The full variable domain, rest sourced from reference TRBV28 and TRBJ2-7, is DVKVTQSSRYLVKRTGEKVFLECVQDMDHENMFWYRQDPGLGLRLIYFSYDVKMKEKGDIPEGYSVSREKKERFSLILESASTNQTSMYLCASSKGGASGEQYFGPGTRLTVT.

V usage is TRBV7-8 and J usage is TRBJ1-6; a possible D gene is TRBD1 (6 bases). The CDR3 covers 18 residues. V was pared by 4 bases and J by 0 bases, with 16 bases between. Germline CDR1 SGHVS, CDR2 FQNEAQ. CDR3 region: CASSSSTGRSSYNSPLHF. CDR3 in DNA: TGTGCCAGCAGCTCGTCGACAGGCCGGAGCTCCTATAATTCACCCCTCCACTTT.